This passage covers 7 T cell receptor beta chains from one sample sequenced in a study of blood T cells in healthy people across ages. The second PCR ran roughly 6 to 12 cycles with a sample-barcoded 5' primer and J-beta primers. Using its own MiXCR run on the 5' RACE reads, TCRdb lists one record per CDR3 protein. The sample has 1,800,000 or so distinct CDR3 sequences; approximately 39% are singletons. The specimen sequenced was blood. Receptor source: a human donor in good health.

In this sample, this clonotype turned up a few times. The chain couples TRBV6-6 to TRBJ1-2; 10 bases are a match to TRBD1. CDR1 is MNHNY, CDR2 SVGAGI, per germline (reference sequence). With 9 bases clipped from V and 1 base from J, the junction kept 5 bases outside the gene matches. This CDR3 is built from 14 residues. CDR3 DNA: TGTGCCAGTTATCGGACAGGGGGTAACTATGGCTACACCTTC. Protein sequence: CASYRTGGNYGYTF.

About this clonotype itself: Relative to the germline gene, one junction end is altered; a read error may explain this. The chain recombines TRBV20-1 with TRBJ2-3; 7 bases align to TRBD2. The length of the CDR3 is 14 residues. Germline CDR1 reads DFQATT; CDR2 reads SNEGSKA (reference sequence). CDR3 bases: TGCAGTGCTAGATCTCCCGGGGCGGGGGATACGCGGTATTTT. Protein sequence: CSARSPGAGDTRYF.

This clonotype has more than one count but fewer than ten. The V call is TRBV7-2, the J call TRBJ2-7, with D perhaps matching TRBD1 or TRBD2 (5 bases each). The germline CDR1 and CDR2 sequences are SGHTA and FQGNSA. The CDR3 loop spans 14 amino acids. V dropped 3 bases and J dropped 5 bases, with 14 bases sitting between them. CDR3 region: CASSLGWGSHEQYF. CDR3 coding DNA: TGTGCCAGCAGCTTGGGGTGGGGGTCCCACGAGCAGTACTTC.

This chain connects TRBV10-3 to TRBJ2-1; 8 bases line up with TRBD1. Germline CDR1 reads ENHRY; CDR2 reads SYGVKD. J gave up 1 base and V 5 bases, and 7 bases lay outside the gene matches. The CDR3 has 16 amino acids. CDR3 in amino acids: CAISHRGQGSYNEQFF. In DNA form, the CDR3 reads TGTGCCATCAGTCATCGAGGACAGGGTTCCTACAATGAGCAGTTCTTC.

The V gene is TRBV6-6, the J gene TRBJ2-3; perhaps TRBD2 as D (6 bases). CDR1 and CDR2 from the germline V gene are MNHNY and SVGAGI (reference sequence). The CDR3 extends over 15 amino acids. Trimming cost V 0 bases and J 5 bases, with 12 bases left between them. CDR3 sequence reads: CASSYSMGGRDTQYF. DNA for the CDR3: TGTGCCAGCAGTTACTCGATGGGGGGAAGAGATACGCAGTATTTT.

The chain links TRBV6-2 or TRBV6-3 to TRBJ1-1, with 7 nucleotides matching TRBD1. The germline V gene has CDR1 MNHEY and CDR2 SVGEGT. Unmatched junction bases numbered 1, after V lost 3 bases and J lost 3 bases. This CDR3 contains 13 residues. CDR3 loop: CASSYQGDTEAFF. DNA for the CDR3: TGTGCCAGCAGTTATCAGGGGGACACTGAAGCTTTCTTT.

The chain uses TRBV13 and TRBJ2-1; a possible D gene is TRBD2 (5 bases). With 1 base removed from V and 6 bases from J, the gap between germline ends came to 13 bases. Germline V gene lookup returns CDR1 PRHDT and CDR2 FYEKMQ (reference sequence). The CDR3 is made up of 15 amino acids. CDR3 DNA: TGTGCCAGCAGCTTAGTCGGGGTCCGGTTCAATGAGCAGTTCTTC. Translated, it gives CASSLVGVRFNEQFF.